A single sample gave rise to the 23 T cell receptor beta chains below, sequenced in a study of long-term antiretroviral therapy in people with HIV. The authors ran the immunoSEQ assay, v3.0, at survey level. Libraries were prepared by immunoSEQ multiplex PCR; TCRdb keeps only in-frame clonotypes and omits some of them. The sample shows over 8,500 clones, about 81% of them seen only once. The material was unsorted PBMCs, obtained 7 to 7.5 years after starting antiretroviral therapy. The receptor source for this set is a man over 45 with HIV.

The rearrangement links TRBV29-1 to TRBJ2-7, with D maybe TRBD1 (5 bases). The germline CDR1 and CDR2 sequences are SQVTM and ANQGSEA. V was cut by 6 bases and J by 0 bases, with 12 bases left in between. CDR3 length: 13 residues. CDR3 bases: TGCAGCGTCGTTGACAGAAGCTCCTACGAGCAGTACTTC. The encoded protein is CSVVDRSSYEQYF.

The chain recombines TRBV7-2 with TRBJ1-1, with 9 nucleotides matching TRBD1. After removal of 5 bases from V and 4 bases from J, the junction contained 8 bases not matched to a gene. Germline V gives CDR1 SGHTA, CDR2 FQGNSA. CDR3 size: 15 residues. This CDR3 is CASSPIQGAGTEAFF. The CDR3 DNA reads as TGTGCCAGCAGCCCCATACAGGGGGCCGGCACTGAAGCTTTCTTT.

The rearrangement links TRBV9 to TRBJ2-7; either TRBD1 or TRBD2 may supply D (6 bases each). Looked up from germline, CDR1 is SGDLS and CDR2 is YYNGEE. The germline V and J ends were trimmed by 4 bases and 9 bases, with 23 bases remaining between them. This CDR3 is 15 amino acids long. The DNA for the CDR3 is TGTGCCAGCAGCTCGACAGGTCTAGGGGACTCGTCGCAGTACTTC. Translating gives CASSSTGLGDSSQYF. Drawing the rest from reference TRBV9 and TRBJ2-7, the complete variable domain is DSGVTQTPKHLITATGQRVTLRCSPRSGDLSVYWYQQSLDQGLQFLIQYYNGEERAKGNILERFSAQQFPDLHSELNLSSLELGDSALYFCASSSTGLGDSSQYFGPGTRLTVT.

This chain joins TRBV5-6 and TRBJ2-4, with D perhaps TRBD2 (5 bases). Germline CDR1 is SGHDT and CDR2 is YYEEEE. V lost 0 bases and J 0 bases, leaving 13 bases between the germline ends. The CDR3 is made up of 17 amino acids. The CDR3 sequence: CASSLGAAVLAKNIQYF. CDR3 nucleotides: TGTGCCAGCAGCTTGGGGGCAGCGGTACTAGCCAAAAACATTCAGTACTTC.

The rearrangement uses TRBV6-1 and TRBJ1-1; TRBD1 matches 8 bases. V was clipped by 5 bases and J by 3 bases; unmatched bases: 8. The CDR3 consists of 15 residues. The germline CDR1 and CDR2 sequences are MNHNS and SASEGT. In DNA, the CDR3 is TGTGCCAGCAGTCCTCTCAGGGGGCGAGACACTGAAGCTTTCTTT. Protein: CASSPLRGRDTEAFF.

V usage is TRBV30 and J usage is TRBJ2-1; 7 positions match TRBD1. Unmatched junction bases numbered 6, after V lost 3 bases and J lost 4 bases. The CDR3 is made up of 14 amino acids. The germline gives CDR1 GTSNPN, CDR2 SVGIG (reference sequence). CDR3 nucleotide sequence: TGTGCCTGGAGCGGACCAGGGGGTTACAATGAGCAGTTCTTC. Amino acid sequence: CAWSGPGGYNEQFF.

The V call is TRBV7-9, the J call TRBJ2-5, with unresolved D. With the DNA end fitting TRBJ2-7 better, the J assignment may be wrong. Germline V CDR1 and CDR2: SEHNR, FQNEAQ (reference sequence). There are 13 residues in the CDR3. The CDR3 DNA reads TGTGCCAGCAGTTTAAACTCCGACTACGAGCAGTACTTC. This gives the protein CASSLNSDYEQYF.

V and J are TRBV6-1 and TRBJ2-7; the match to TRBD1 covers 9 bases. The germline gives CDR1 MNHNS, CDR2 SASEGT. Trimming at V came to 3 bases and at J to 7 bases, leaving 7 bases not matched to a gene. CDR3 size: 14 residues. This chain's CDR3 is CASSEGTGMVEQYF. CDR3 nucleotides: TGTGCCAGCAGTGAGGGGACAGGGATGGTGGAGCAGTACTTC.

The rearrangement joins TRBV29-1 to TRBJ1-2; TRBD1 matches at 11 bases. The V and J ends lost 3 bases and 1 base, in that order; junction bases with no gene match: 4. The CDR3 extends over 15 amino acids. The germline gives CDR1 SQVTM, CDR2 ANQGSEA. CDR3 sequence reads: CSVDVGQGVNYGYTF. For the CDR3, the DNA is TGCAGCGTTGACGTGGGACAGGGGGTTAACTATGGCTACACCTTC. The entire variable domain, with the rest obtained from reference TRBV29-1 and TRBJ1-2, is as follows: SAVISQKPSRDICQRGTSLTIQCQVDSQVTMMFWYRQQPGQSLTLIATANQGSEATYESGFVIDKFPISRPNLTFSTLTVSNMSPEDSSIYLCSVDVGQGVNYGYTFGSGTRLTVV.

CDR3 in amino acids: CASASGGAGLKTADTQYF. CDR3 sequence (DNA): TGTGCCAGCGCTAGCGGGGGGGCCGGATTGAAAACCGCAGATACGCAGTATTTT. The V and J genes are TRBV9 and TRBJ2-3; 12 bases align to TRBD2. Trimming took 7 bases from V and 4 from J; bases not matched to a gene: 16. The CDR3 is 18 amino acids. Germline V gene data show CDR1 as SGDLS and CDR2 as YYNGEE.

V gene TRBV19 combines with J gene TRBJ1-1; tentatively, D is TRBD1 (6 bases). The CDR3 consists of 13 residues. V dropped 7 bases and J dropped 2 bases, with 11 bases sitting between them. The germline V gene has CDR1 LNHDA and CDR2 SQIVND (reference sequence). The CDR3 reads CASTSQGNTEAFF. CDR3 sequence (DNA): TGTGCCAGTACTTCACAGGGCAACACTGAAGCTTTCTTT.

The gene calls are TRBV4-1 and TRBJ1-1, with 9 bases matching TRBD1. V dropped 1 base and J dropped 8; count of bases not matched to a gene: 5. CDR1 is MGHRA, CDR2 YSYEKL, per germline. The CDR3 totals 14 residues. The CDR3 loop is CASSQVPGQGEAFF. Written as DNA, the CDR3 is TGCGCCAGCAGCCAAGTCCCGGGACAGGGAGAAGCTTTCTTT.

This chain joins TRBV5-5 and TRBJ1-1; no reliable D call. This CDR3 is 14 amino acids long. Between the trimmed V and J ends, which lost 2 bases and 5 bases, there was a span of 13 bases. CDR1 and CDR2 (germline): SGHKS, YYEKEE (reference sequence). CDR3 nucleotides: TGTGCCAGCAGCTTTTTTGCAGGTCGAACTGAAGCTTTCTTT. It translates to CASSFFAGRTEAFF.

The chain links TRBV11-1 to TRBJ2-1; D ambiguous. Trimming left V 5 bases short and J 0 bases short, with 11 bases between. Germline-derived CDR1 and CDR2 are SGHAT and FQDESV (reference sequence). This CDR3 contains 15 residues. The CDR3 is CASSASDLSYNEQFF. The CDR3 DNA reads TGTGCCAGCAGCGCCTCGGACCTCTCCTACAATGAGCAGTTCTTC. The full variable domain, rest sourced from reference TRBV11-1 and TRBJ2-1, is EAEVAQSPRYKITEKSQAVAFWCDPISGHATLYWYRQILGQGPELLVQFQDESVVDDSQLPKDRFSAERLKGVDSTLKIQPAELGDSAMYLCASSASDLSYNEQFFGPGTRLTVL.

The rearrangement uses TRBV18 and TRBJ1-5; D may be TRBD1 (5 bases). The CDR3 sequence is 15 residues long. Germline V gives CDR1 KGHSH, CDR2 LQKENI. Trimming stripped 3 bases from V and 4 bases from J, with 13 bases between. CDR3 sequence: CASSPEWGSNQPQHF. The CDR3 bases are TGTGCCAGCTCACCTGAGTGGGGGAGTAATCAGCCCCAGCATTTT.

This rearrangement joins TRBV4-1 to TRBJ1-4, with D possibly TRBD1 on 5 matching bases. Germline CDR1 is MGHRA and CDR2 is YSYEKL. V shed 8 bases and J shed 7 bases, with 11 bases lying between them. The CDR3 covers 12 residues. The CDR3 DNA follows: TGCGCCAGCGGGGGTATAGGTGAAAAACTGTTTTTT. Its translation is CASGGIGEKLFF.

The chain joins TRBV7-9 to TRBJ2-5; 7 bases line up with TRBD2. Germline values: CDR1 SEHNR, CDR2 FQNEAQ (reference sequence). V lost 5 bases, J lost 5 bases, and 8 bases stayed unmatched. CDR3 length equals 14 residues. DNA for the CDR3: TGTGCCAGCAGCCCTCGACTAGCTTGGGAGACCCAGTACTTC. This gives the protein CASSPRLAWETQYF.

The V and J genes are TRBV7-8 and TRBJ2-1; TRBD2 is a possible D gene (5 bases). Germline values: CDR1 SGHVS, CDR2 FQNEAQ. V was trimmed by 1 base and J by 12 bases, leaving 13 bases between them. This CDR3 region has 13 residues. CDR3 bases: TGTGCCAGCAGCTTAGAATGGGTTGCGGGGCAGTTCTTC. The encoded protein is CASSLEWVAGQFF.

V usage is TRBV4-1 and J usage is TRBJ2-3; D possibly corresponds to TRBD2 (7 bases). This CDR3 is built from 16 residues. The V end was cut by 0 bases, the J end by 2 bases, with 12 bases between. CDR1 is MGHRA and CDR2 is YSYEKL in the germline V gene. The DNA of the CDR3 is TGCGCCAGCAGCCAAGATTCGGGGGGCATCACAGATACGCAGTATTTT. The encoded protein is CASSQDSGGITDTQYF.

The CDR3 region has the DNA TGTGCCAGCAGCGGGACAGGGGCTTCCTACGAGCAGTACTTC. This codes for CASSGTGASYEQYF. The rearrangement uses TRBV16 and TRBJ2-7; 10 nucleotides line up with TRBD1. The germline V gene encodes CDR1 KGHSY and CDR2 FQNENV. The CDR3 is 14 residues long. V was clipped by 5 bases and J by 1 base; unmatched bases: 2.

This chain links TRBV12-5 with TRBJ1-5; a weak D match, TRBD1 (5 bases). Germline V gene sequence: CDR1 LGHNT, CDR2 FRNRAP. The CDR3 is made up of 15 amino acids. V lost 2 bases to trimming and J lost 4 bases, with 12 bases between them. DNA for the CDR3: TGTGCTAGTGGTTTGTCTCTGGGGGGGAATCAGCCCCAGCATTTT. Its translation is CASGLSLGGNQPQHF.

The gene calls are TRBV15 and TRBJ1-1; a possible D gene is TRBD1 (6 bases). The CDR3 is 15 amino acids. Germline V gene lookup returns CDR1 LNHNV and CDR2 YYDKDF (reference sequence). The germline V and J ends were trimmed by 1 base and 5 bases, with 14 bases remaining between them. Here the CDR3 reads CATSRGGAGVTEAFF. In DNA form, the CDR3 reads TGTGCCACCAGCAGAGGGGGAGCAGGGGTAACTGAAGCTTTCTTT.

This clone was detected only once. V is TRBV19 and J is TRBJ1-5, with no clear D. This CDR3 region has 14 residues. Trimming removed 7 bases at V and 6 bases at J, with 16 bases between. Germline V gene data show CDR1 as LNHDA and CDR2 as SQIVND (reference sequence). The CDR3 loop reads CASNTDLETQPQHF. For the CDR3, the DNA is TGTGCCAGTAACACCGATTTAGAAACTCAGCCCCAGCATTTT. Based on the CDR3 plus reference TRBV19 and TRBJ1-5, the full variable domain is DGGITQSPKYLFRKEGQNVTLSCEQNLNHDAMYWYRQDPGQGLRLIYYSQIVNDFQKGDIAEGYSVSREKKESFPLTVTSAQKNPTAFYLCASNTDLETQPQHFGDGTRLSIL.